This is a list of T cell receptor beta chains from one sample in a study of early T cells in non-severe SARS-CoV-2 infection. Each CDR3 protein is one row after TCRdb ran MiXCR on the 5' RACE reads. The repertoire holds roughly 53,000 distinct CDR3 sequences, with about 9.4% as singletons. The sample comprised whole blood. These receptors came from an adult who was a healthcare worker with PCR-confirmed SARS-CoV-2 infection or an uninfected control (not recorded which). Both conserved end residues are part of each CDR3. The order of the fields is clone size, V gene, J gene, D gene, CDR3 DNA, CDR3 protein. D genes are given only for firm matches. The size entry is marked missing in some rows and otherwise reads once, few, many or a size class.

size: NA
V: TRBV24-1
J: TRBJ2-7
D: NA
DNA: TGTGCCACCAGTAGTGGAGGGCCAGGGGACGAGCAGTACTTC
CDR3: CATSSGGPGDEQYF

size: many
V: TRBV25-1
J: TRBJ2-3
D: TRBD2
DNA: TGTGCCAGCAGTGGACAGCCAAACTCTAGCGGGGGGACGACAGATACGCAGTATTTT
CDR3: CASSGQPNSSGGTTDTQYF

size: few
V: TRBV5-1
J: TRBJ2-7
D: NA
DNA: TGCGCCAGCAGCGACGGGTCCTCCTACGAGCAGTACTTC
CDR3: CASSDGSSYEQYF

size: few
V: TRBV7-2
J: TRBJ2-3
D: TRBD2
DNA: TGTGCCAGCAGCTTGGGGACTAGCGGGAGTGCAGATACGCAGTATTTT
CDR3: CASSLGTSGSADTQYF

size: many
V: TRBV18
J: TRBJ2-3
D: NA
DNA: TGTGCCAGCTCACCGAGCCACCCTCCAGATACGCAGTATTTT
CDR3: CASSPSHPPDTQYF

size: NA
V: TRBV7-9
J: TRBJ1-5
D: NA
DNA: TGTGCCAGCAGCCCTGACGGGAATCGGAATCAGCCCCAGCATTTT
CDR3: CASSPDGNRNQPQHF

size: many
V: TRBV10-3
J: TRBJ1-5
D: TRBD1
DNA: TGTGCCACCTCTGGGGCGACAGGGATTTCCAATCAGCCCCAGCATTTT
CDR3: CATSGATGISNQPQHF

size: few
V: TRBV6-1
J: TRBJ2-1
D: NA
DNA: TGTGCCATAGGTGGGAGCAATGAGCAGTTCTTC
CDR3: CAIGGSNEQFF

size: many
V: TRBV2
J: TRBJ2-1
D: TRBD2
DNA: TGTGCCAGCAGAGGGACTAGCGGGGTCTACAATGAGCAGTTCTTC
CDR3: CASRGTSGVYNEQFF

size: few
V: TRBV20-1
J: TRBJ2-1
D: NA
DNA: TGCAGTGCTAGAGATACTGGACATCACTTC
CDR3: CSARDTGHHF

size: NA
V: TRBV6-2/TRBV6-3
J: TRBJ2-7
D: NA
DNA: TGTGCCAGCAGTTACTCGGAGCTAGCCTACGAGCAGTACTTC
CDR3: CASSYSELAYEQYF

size: many
V: TRBV21-1
J: TRBJ1-4
D: NA
DNA: TGTGCCAGCAGCGGGGACAGACCTTCTTGTGAAAAACTGTTTTTT
CDR3: CASSGDRPSCEKLFF

size: few
V: TRBV5-4
J: TRBJ1-3
D: NA
DNA: TGTGCCAGCAGCTTGACCGGGGGCTCGGAAAACACCATATATTTT
CDR3: CASSLTGGSENTIYF

size: few
V: TRBV7-3
J: TRBJ1-1
D: NA
DNA: TGTGCCAGCAGCTTAGGACGGGCCACTGAAGCTTTCTTT
CDR3: CASSLGRATEAFF

size: many
V: TRBV7-8
J: TRBJ1-1
D: NA
DNA: TGTGCCAGCAGCTCCCCATCAAGGCACCTGAACACTGAAGCTTTCTTT
CDR3: CASSSPSRHLNTEAFF

size: many
V: TRBV7-9
J: TRBJ2-7
D: TRBD2
DNA: TGTGCCAGCAGCTTATGGTTTTCTACTAGCGGGAGTTACGAGCAGTACTTC
CDR3: CASSLWFSTSGSYEQYF

size: NA
V: TRBV9
J: TRBJ2-5
D: NA
DNA: TGTGCCAGCAGCGTAGCACCAACTCAAGAGACCCAGTACTTC
CDR3: CASSVAPTQETQYF